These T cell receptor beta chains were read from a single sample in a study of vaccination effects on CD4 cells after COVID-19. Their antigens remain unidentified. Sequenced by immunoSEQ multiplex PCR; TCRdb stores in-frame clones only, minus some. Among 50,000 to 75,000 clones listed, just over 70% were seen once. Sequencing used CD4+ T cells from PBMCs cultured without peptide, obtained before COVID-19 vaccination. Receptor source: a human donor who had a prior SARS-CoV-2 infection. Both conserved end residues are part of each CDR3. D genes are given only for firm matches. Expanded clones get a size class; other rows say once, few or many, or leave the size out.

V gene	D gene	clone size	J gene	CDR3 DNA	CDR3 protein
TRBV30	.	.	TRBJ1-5	TGTGCCTGGAGTTCCAGGTACGGTCAGCCCCAGCATTTT	CAWSSRYGQPQHF
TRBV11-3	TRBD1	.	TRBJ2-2	TGTGCCAGCAGCTTGGGCTCCGGGACAGATAACACCGGGGAGCTGTTTTTT	CASSLGSGTDNTGELFF
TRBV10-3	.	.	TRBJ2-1	TGTGCCATCAGCCTACGTTCAGGGTACAATGAGCAGTTCTTC	CAISLRSGYNEQFF
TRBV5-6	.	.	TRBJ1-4	TGTGCCAGCAGCCGACGGACCGGTGAAAAACTGTTTTTT	CASSRRTGEKLFF
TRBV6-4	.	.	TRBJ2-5	TGTGCCAGCACCAAAGCGGGGGACAGGCAGAGCAGGTTGTGGGAGACCCAGTACTTC	CASTKAGDRQSRLWETQYF
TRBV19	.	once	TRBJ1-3	TGTGCCAGTAGTATCAGGGCAGTCCCTGGAAACACCATATATTTT	CASSIRAVPGNTIYF
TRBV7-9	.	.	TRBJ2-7	TGTGCCAGCAGAGAAGACAGGGAGGCGGGCGAGCAGTACTTC	CASREDREAGEQYF
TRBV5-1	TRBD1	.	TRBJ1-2	TGCGCCAGCAGCCCCGGGACAGGTCGTCTCTATGGCTACACCTTC	CASSPGTGRLYGYTF
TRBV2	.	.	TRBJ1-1	TGTGCCAGCAGAGAAGTCGGAGCTTTCTTT	CASREVGAFF
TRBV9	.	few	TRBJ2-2	TGTGCCAGCAGCGTAGATGTAGGGGGCGGGGGAGCCCTCACCGGGGAGCTGTTTTTT	CASSVDVGGGGALTGELFF
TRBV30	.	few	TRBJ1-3	TGTGCCTGGAGGCTCGCAGGGTCTGGAAACACCATATATTTT	CAWRLAGSGNTIYF
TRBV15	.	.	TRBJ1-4	TGTGCCACCAGCGGGGGGTCCTATGAAAAACTGTTTTTT	CATSGGSYEKLFF
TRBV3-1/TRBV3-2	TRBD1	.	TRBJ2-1	TGTGCCAGCAGCAATCTCGACAGGGGTTCCTACAATGAGCAGTTCTTC	CASSNLDRGSYNEQFF